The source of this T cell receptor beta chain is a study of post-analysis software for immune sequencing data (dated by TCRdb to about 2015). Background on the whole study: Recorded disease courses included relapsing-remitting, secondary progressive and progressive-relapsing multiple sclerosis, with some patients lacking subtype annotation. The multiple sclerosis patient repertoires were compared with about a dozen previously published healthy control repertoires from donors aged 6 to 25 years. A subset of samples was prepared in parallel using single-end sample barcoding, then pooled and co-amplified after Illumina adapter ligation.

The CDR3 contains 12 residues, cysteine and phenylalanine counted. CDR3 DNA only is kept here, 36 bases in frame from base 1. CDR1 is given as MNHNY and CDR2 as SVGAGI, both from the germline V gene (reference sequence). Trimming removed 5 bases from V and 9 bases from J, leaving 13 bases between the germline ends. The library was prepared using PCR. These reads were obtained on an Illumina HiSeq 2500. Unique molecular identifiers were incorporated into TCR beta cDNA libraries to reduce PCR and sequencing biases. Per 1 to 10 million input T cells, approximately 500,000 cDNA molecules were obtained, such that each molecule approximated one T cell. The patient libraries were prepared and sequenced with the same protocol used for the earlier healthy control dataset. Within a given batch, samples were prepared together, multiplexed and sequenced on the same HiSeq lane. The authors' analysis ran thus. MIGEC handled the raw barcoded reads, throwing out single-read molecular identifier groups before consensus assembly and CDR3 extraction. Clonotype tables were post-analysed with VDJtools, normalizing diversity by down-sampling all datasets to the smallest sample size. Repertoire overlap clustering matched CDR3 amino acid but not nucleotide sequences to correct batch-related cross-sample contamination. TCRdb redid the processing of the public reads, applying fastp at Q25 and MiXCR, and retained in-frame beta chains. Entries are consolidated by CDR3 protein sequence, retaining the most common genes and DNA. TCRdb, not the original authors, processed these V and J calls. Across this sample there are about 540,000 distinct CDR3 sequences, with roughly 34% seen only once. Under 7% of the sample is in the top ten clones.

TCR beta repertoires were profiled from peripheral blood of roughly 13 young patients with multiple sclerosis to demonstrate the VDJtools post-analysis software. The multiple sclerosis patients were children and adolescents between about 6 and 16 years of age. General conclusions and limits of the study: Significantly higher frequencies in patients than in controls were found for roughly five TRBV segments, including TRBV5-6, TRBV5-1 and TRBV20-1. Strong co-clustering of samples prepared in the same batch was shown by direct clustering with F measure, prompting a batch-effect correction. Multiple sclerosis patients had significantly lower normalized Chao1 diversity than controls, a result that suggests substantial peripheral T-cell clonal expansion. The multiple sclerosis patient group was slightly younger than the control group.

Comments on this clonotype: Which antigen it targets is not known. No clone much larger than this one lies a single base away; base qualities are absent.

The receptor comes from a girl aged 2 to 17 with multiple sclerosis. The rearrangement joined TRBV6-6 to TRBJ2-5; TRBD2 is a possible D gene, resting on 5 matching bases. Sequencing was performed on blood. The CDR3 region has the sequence CASSLAGRPQYF. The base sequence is TGTGCCAGCAGTCTCGCTGGGAGACCCCAGTACTTC.